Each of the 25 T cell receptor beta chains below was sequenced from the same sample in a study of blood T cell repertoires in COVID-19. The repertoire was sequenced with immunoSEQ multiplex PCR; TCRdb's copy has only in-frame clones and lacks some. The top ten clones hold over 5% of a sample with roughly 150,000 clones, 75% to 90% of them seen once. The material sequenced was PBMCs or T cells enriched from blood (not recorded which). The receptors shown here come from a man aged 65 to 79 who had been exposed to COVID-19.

The CDR3, as DNA: TGTGCCAGTACCCCAGGTAGAGTGAACACTGAAGCTTTCTTT. Protein product: CASTPGRVNTEAFF. This rearrangement joins TRBV19 to TRBJ1-1; unclear D gene. In germline, CDR1 is LNHDA, CDR2 SQIVND (reference sequence). V was cut by 7 bases and J by 0 bases, with 12 bases left in between. CDR3 length equals 14 residues.

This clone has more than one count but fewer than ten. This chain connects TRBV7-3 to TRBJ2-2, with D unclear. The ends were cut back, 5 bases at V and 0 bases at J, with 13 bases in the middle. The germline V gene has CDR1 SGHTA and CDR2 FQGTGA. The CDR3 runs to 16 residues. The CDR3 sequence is CASSPADAANTGELFF. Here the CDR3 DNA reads TGTGCCAGCAGCCCCGCAGACGCGGCGAACACCGGGGAGCTGTTTTTT. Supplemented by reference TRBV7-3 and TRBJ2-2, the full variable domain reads GAGVSQTPSNKVTEKGKYVELRCDPISGHTALYWYRQSLGQGPEFLIYFQGTGAADDSGLPNDRFFAVRPEGSVSTLKIQRTERGDSAVYLCASSPADAANTGELFFGEGSRLTVL.

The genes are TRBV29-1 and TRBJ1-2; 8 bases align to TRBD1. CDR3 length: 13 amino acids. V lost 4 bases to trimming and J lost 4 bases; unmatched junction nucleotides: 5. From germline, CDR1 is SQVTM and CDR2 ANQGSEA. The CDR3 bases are TGCAGCGTTGGGCGGACAGGGACCTATGGCTACACCTTC. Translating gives CSVGRTGTYGYTF.

In nucleotides, the CDR3 is TGTGCCAGCAGCTCGGAGACAGGGGGAGGCTACACCTTC. Its protein product is CASSSETGGGYTF. The chain couples TRBV7-2 to TRBJ1-2; 9 bases fit TRBD1. This CDR3 region has 13 residues. From germline, CDR1 is SGHTA and CDR2 FQGNSA. J was trimmed by 8 bases and V by 4 bases; bases with no gene match: 5. Full variable domain (rest looked up from reference TRBV7-2 and TRBJ1-2): GAGVSQSPSNKVTEKGKDVELRCDPISGHTALYWYRQSLGQGLEFLIYFQGNSAPDKSGLPSDRFSAERTGGSVSTLTIQRTQQEDSAVYLCASSSETGGGYTFGSGTRLTVV.

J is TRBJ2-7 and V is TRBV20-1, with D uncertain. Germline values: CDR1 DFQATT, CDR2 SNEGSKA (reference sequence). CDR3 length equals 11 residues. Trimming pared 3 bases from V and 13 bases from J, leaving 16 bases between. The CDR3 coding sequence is TGCAGTGCTAGTCTTCTTCCAGGCAGCTACTTC. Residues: CSASLLPGSYF.

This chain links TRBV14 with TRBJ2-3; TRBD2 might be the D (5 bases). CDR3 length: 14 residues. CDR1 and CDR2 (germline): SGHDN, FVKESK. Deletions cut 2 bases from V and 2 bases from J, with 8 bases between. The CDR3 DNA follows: TGTGCCAGCAGCCAAAGGGAGCACACAGATACGCAGTATTTT. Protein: CASSQREHTDTQYF.

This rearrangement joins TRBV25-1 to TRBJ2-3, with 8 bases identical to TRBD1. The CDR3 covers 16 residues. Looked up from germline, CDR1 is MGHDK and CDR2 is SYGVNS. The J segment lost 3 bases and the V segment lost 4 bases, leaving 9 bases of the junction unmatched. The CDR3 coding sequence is TGTGCCAGCAGTGCCAGGACAGGGAAAGGGACAGATACGCAGTATTTT. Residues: CASSARTGKGTDTQYF. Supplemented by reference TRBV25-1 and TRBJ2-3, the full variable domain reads EADIYQTPRYLVIGTGKKITLECSQTMGHDKMYWYQQDPGMELHLIHYSYGVNSTEKGDLSSESTVSRIRTEHFPLTLESARPSHTSQYLCASSARTGKGTDTQYFGPGTRLTVL.

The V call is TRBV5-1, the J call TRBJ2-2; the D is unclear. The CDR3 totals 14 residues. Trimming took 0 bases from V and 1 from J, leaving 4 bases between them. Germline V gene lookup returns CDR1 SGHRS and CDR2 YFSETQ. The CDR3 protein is CASSLGQNTGELFF. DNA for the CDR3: TGCGCCAGCAGCTTGGGACAGAACACCGGGGAGCTGTTTTTT.

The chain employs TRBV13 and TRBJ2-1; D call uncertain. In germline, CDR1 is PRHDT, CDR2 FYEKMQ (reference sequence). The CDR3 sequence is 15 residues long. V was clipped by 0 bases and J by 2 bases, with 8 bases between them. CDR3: CASSLGGWTYNEQFF. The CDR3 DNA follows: TGTGCCAGCAGCTTAGGGGGCTGGACCTACAATGAGCAGTTCTTC.

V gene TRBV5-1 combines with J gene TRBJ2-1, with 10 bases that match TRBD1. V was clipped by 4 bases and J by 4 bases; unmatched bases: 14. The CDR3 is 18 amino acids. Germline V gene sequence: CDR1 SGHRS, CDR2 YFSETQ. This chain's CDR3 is CASSPGGTGALSYNEQFF. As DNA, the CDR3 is TGCGCCAGCAGCCCGGGGGGGACAGGGGCCCTCTCTTACAATGAGCAGTTCTTC. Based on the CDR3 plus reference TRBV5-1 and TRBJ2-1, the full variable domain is KAGVTQTPRYLIKTRGQQVTLSCSPISGHRSVSWYQQTPGQGLQFLFEYFSETQRNKGNFPGRFSGRQFSNSRSEMNVSTLELGDSALYLCASSPGGTGALSYNEQFFGPGTRLTVL.

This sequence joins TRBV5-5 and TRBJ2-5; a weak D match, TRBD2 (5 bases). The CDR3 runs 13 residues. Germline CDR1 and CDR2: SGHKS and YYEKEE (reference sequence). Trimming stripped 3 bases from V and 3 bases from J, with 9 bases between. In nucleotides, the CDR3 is TGTGCCAGCAGCTCGTGGGGAGAAGAGACCCAGTACTTC. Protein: CASSSWGEETQYF.

Here the CDR3 reads CASRDTLQPQHF. As DNA, the CDR3 is TGTGCCAGCCGGGATACTCTTCAGCCCCAGCATTTT. This chain uses TRBV2 with TRBJ1-5; the D is unclear. This CDR3 is 12 amino acids long. Germline CDR1 SNHLY, CDR2 FYNNEI. Trimming removed 8 bases from V and 6 bases from J, with 11 bases in between. The full variable domain, with the rest looked up from reference TRBV2 and TRBJ1-5, is EPEVTQTPSHQVTQMGQEVILRCVPISNHLYFYWYRQILGQKVEFLVSFYNNEISEKSEIFDDQFSVERPDGSNFTLKIRSTKLEDSAMYFCASRDTLQPQHFGDGTRLSIL.

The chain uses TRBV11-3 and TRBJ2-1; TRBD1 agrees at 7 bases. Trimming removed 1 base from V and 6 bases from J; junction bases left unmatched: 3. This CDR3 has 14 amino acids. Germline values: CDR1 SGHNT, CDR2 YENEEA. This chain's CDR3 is CASSLGRQGNEQFF. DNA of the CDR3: TGTGCCAGCAGCTTAGGCAGACAGGGCAATGAGCAGTTCTTC.

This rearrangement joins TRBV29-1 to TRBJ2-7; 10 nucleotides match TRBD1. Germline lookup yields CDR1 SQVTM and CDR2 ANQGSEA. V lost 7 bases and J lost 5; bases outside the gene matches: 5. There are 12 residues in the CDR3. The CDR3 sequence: CSARDRGHEQYF. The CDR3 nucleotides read TGCAGCGCCCGGGACAGGGGCCACGAGCAGTACTTC.

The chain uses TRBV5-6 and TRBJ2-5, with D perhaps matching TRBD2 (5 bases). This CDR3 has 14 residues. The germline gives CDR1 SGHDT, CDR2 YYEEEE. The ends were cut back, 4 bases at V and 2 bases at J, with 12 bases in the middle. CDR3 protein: CASSLRSGQETQYF. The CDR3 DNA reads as TGTGCCAGCAGCCTCCGGAGCGGACAAGAGACCCAGTACTTC.

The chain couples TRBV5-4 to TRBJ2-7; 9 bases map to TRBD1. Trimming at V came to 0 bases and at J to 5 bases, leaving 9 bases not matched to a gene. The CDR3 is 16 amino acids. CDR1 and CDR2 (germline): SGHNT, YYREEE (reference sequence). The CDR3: CASSLVFGQGKHEQYF. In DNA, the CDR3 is TGTGCCAGCAGCTTGGTTTTCGGACAGGGGAAACACGAGCAGTACTTC.

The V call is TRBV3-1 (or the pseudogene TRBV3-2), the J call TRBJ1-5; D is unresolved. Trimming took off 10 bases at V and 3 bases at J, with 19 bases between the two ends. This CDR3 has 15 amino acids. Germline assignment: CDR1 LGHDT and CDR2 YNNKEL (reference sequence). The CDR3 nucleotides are TGTGCCACTAACCCACCCGGGAAAATCAATCAGCCCCAGCATTTT. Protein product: CATNPPGKINQPQHF.

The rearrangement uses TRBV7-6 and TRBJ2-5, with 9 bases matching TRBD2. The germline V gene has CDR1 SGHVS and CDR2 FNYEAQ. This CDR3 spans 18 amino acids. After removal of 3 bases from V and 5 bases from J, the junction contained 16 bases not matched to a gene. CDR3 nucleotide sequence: TGTGCCAGCAGCTTCGTAGCGGGAGTCCTCTCAGGCGCGGAGACCCAGTACTTC. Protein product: CASSFVAGVLSGAETQYF.

The CDR3: CASSLRDRANEKLFF. The DNA of the CDR3 is TGTGCCAGCAGCTTACGGGACAGGGCTAATGAAAAACTGTTTTTT. The chain is built from TRBV7-6 and TRBJ1-4; 9 nucleotides match TRBD1. This CDR3 is 15 amino acids long. The germline V gene encodes CDR1 SGHVS and CDR2 FNYEAQ. With 2 bases clipped from V and 3 bases from J, the junction kept 1 base outside the gene matches. Based on the CDR3 plus reference TRBV7-6 and TRBJ1-4, the full variable domain is GAGVSQSPRYKVTKRGQDVALRCDPISGHVSLYWYRQALGQGPEFLTYFNYEAQQDKSGLPNDRFSAERPEGSISTLTIQRTEQRDSAMYRCASSLRDRANEKLFFGSGTQLSVL.

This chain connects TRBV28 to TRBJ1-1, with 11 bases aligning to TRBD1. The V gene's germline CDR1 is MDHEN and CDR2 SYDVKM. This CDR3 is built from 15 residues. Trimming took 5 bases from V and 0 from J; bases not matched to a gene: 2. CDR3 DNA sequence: TGTGCCAGCAGTCGGGACAGGGGGGTGAACACTGAAGCTTTCTTT. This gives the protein CASSRDRGVNTEAFF.

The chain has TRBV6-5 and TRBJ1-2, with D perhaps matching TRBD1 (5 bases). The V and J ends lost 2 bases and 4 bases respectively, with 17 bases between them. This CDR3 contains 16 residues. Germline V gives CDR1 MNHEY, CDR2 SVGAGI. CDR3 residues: CASSYQVGGTLYGYTF. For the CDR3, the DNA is TGTGCCAGCAGTTACCAAGTAGGCGGGACCCTCTATGGCTACACCTTC.

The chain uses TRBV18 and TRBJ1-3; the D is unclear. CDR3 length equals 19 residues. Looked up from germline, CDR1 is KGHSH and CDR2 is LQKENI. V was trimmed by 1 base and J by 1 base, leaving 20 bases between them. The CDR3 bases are TGTGCCAGCTCACCACGGGTATCCGGGAGAGAACGATCTGGAAACACCATATATTTT. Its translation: CASSPRVSGRERSGNTIYF.

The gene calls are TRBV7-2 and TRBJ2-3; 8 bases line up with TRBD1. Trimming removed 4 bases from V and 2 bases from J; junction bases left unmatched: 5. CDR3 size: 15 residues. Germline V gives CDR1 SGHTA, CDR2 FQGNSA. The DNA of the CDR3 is TGTGCCAGCAGCTCCCCGGACAGGGACACAGATACGCAGTATTTT. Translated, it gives CASSSPDRDTDTQYF.

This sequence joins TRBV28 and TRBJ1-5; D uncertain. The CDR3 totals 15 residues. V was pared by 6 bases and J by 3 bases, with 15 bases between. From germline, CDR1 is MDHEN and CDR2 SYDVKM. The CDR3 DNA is TGTGCCAGCAGCTGGCTGGCGGGGAACAATCAGCCCCAGCATTTT. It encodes CASSWLAGNNQPQHF.

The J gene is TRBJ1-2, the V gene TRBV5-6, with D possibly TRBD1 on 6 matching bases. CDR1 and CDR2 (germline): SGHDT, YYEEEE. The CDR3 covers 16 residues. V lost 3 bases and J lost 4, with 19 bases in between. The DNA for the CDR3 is TGTGCCAGCAGCTACACGGGACAACTTGGAGGCTATGGCTACACCTTC. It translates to CASSYTGQLGGYGYTF.